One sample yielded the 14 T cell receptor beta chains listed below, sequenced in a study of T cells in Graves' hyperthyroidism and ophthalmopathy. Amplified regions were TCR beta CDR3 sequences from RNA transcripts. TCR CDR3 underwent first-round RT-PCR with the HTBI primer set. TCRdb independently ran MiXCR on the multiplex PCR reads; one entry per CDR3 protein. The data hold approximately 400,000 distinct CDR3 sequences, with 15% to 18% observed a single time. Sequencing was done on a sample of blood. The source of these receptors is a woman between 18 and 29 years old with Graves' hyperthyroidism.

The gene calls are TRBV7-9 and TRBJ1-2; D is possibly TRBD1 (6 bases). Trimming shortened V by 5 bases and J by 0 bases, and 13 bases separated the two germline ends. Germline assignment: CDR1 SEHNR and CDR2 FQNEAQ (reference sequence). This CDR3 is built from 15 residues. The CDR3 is CASSPEGGANYGYTF. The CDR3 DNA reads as TGTGCCAGCAGCCCCGAAGGGGGAGCTAACTATGGCTACACCTTC.

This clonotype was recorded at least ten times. The CDR3 region is CASSPGLNYGYTF. CDR3 nucleotide sequence: TGTGCCAGCTCACCAGGGCTTAACTATGGCTACACCTTC. This chain connects TRBV28 to TRBJ1-2, with D possibly being TRBD1 (5 bases). CDR3 length equals 13 residues. Looked up from germline, CDR1 is MDHEN and CDR2 is SYDVKM. The germline V and J ends were trimmed by 8 bases and 1 base, with 11 bases remaining between them.

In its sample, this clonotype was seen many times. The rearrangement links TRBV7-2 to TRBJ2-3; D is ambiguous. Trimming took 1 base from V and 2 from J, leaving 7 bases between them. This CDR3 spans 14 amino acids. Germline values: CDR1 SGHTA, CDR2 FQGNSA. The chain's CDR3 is CASSLGGFTDTQYF. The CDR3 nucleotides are TGTGCCAGCAGCTTAGGTGGATTCACAGATACGCAGTATTTT.

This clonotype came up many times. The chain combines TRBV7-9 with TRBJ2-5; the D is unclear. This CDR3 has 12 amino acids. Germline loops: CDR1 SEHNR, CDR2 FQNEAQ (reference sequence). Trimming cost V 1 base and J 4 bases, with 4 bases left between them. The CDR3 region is CASSLVRETQYF. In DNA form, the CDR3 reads TGTGCCAGCAGCTTAGTTCGAGAGACCCAGTACTTC.

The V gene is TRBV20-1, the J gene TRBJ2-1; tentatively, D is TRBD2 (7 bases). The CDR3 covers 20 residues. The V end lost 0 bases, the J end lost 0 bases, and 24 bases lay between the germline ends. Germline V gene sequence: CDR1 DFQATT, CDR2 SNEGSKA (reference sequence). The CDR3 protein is CSARDLGLGGQRSSYNEQFF. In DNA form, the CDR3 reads TGCAGTGCTAGAGATCTCGGACTAGGGGGACAAAGGAGCTCCTACAATGAGCAGTTCTTC.

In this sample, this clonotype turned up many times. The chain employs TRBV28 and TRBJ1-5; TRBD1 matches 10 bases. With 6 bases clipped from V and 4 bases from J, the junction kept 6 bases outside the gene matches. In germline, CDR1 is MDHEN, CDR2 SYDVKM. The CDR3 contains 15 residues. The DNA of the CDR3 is TGTGCCAGCAGAACGACAGGGGGCTATAATCAGCCCCAGCATTTT. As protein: CASRTTGGYNQPQHF.

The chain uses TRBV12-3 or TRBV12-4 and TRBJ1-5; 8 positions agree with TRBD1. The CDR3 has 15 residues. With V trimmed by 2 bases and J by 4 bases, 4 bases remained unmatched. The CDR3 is CASSLSDRDNQPQHF. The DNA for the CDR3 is TGTGCCAGCAGTTTATCGGACAGGGATAATCAGCCCCAGCATTTT.

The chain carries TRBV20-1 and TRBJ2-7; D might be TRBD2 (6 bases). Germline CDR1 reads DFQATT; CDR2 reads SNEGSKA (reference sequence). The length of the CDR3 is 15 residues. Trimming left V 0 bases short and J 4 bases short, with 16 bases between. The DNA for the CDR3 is TGCAGTGCTAGAGAACCCATGGGGGGTACATACGAGCAGTACTTC. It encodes CSAREPMGGTYEQYF.

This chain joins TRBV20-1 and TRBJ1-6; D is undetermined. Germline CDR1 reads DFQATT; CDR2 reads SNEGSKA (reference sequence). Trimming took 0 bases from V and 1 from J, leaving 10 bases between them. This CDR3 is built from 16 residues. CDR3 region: CSARDEGLSYNSPLHF. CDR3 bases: TGCAGTGCTAGAGACGAGGGTTTATCCTATAATTCACCCCTCCACTTT.

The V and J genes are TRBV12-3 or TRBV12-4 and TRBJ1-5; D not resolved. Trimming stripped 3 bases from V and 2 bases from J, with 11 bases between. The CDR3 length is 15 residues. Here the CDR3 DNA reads TGTGCCAGCAGTTTGTCCCGGGGTGGCAATCAGCCCCAGCATTTT. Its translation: CASSLSRGGNQPQHF.

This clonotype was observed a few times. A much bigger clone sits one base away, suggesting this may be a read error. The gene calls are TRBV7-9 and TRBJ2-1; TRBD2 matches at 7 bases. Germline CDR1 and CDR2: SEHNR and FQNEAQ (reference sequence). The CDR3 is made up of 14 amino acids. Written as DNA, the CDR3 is TGTACCAGCAGCTTGGCTAGCGGTTACAATGAGCAGTTCTTC. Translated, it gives CTSSLASGYNEQFF.

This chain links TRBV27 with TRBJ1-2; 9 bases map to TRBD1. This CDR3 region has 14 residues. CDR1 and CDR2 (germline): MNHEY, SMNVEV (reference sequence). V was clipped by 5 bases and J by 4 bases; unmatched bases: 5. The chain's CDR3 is CASSPDRGGYGYTF. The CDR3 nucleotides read TGTGCCAGCAGTCCGGACAGGGGCGGCTATGGCTACACCTTC.

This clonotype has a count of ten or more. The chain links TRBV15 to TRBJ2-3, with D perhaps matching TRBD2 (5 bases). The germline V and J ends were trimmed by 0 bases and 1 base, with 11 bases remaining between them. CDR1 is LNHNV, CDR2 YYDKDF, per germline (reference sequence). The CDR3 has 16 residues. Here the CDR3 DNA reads TGTGCCACCAGCAGAGACCCCCCCGGGGGCACAGATACGCAGTATTTT. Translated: CATSRDPPGGTDTQYF.

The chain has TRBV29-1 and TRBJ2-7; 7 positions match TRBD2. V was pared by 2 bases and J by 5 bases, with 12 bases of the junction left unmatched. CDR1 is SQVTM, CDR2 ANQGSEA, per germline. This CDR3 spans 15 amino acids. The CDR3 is CSVERLRGRRDEQYF. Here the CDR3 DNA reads TGCAGCGTTGAAAGGTTGCGGGGGAGGAGGGACGAGCAGTACTTC.